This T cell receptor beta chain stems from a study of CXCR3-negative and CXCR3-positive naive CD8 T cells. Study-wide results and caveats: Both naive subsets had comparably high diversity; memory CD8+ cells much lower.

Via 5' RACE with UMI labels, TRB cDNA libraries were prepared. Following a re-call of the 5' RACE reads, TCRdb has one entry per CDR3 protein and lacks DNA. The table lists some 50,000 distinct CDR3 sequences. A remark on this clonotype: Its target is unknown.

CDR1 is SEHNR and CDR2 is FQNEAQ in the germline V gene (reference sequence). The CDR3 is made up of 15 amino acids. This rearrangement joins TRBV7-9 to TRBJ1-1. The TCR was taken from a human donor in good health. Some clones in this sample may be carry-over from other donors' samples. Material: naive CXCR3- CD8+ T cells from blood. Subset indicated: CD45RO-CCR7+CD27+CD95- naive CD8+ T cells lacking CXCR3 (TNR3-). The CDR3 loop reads CASSLDRAVGPEAFF.